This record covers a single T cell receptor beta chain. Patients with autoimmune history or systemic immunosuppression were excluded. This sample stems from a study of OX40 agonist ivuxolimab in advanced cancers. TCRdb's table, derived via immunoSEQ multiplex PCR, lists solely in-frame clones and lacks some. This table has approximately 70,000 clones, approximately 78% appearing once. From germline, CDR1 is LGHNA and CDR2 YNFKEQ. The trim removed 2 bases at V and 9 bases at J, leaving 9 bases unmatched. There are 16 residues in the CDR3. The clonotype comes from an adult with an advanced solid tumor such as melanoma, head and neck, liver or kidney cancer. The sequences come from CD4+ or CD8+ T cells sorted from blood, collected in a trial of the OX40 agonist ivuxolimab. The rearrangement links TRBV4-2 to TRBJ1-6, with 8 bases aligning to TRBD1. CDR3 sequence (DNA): TGTGCCAGCAGCCAAATGGACAGGGTGAGCGGTTCACCCCTCCACTTT. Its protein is CASSQMDRVSGSPLHF.